This T cell receptor beta chain was found in a study of cytomegalovirus exposure and HLA in healthy donors. Study observations and caveats: Researchers reported in a later analysis that a missense DCLRE1C variant was tied to TCR beta V- and J-gene trimming. TCR beta sequences reportedly predicted most subjects' HLA-A and HLA-B alleles accurately. Further analysis, carried out later, found HLA-associated TCR beta chains more clonally expanded than equally common other chains.

There are 15 residues in the CDR3. Looked up from germline, CDR1 is LNHNV and CDR2 is YYDKDF (reference sequence). Trimming stripped 0 bases from V and 1 base from J, with 9 bases between. The PCR made use of 60 Vbeta and 13 Jbeta primers. Sequenced by immunoSEQ multiplex PCR; TCRdb stores in-frame clones only, minus some. The sample holds 100,000 to 150,000 clones, about 79% seen once. This clone was recorded only once. Its cognate antigen is unknown. The receptor was derived from a woman aged 18 to 35 in good health and CMV-seropositive. Source material: PBMCs. The chain uses TRBV15 and TRBJ1-1, with D perhaps TRBD1 (5 bases). The CDR3 region is CATSRDGTGNTEAFF. CDR3 DNA: TGTGCCACCAGCAGAGATGGTACAGGGAACACTGAAGCTTTCTTT.